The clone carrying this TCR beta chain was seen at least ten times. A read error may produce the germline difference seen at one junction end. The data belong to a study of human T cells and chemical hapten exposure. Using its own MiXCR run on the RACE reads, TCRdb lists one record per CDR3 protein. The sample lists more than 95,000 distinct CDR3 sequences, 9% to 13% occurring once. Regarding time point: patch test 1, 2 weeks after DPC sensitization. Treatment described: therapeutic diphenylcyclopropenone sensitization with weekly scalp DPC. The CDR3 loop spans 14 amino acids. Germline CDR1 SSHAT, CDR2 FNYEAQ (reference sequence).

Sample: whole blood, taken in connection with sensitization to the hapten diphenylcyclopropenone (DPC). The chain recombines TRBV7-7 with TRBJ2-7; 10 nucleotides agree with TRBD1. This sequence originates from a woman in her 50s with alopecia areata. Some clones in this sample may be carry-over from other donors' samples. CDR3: CASSLGDRGYEQYF. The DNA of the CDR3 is TGTGCTAGCAGCCTCGGGGACAGGGGTTACGAGCAGTACTTC.